This TCR beta chain stems from a study of T-cell reconstitution after alpha-beta-depleted transplantation in children. This clonotype has only a few counts. A TCRbeta library incorporating unique molecular identifiers was prepared. Using its own MiXCR run on the PCR reads, TCRdb lists one record per CDR3 protein. The sample includes hundreds of thousands of distinct CDR3 sequences, about 15% of them seen just once. Specimen: PBMCs from the stem cell graft donor, collected from the stem cell graft. The TCR sequence derives from a human donor who donated a stem cell graft to a child with acute myeloid leukemia.

The CDR3 is CASSETSGGSRTDTQYF. CDR3 in DNA: TGTGCCAGCAGCGAAACTAGCGGGGGTTCCCGCACAGATACGCAGTATTTT. The V call is TRBV5-5, the J call TRBJ2-3; 11 nucleotides match TRBD2. The CDR3 runs to 17 residues. Germline CDR1 is SGHKS and CDR2 is YYEKEE (reference sequence). J was trimmed by 1 base and V by 4 bases; bases with no gene match: 8.